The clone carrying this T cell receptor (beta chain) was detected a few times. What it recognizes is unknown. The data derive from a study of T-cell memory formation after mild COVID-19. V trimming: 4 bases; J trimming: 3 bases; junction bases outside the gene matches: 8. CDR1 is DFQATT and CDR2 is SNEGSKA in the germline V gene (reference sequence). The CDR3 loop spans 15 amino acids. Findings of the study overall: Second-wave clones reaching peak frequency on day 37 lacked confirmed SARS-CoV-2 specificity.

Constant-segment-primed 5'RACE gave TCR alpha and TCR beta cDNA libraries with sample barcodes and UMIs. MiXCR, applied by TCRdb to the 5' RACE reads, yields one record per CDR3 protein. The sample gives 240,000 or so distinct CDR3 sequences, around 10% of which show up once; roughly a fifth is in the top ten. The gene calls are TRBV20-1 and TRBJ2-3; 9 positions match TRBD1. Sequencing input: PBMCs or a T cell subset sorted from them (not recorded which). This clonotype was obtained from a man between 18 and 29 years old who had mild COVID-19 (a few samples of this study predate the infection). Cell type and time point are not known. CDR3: CSATGDRVGTDTQYF. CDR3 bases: TGCAGTGCTACCGGGGACAGGGTAGGGACAGATACGCAGTATTTT.